This is a list of T cell receptor beta chains from one sample in a study of cytomegalovirus exposure and HLA in healthy donors. Profiled with immunoSEQ multiplex PCR; TCRdb holds only in-frame clones, not every one. The sample has some 120,000 clones; around 77% are singletons. Sequencing was performed on PBMCs. The source of these receptors is a man aged 45-65 years in good health and CMV-seronegative. CDR3s include the opening cysteine and the closing phenylalanine or tryptophan. The order of the fields is J gene, clone size, V gene, D gene, CDR3 DNA, CDR3 protein. A D gene is named only where the DNA matches it firmly. Not every row has a clone size; where given, it reads once, few, many or a size class.

>TRBJ1-3|-|TRBV13|-
TGTGCCAGCAGCTTAGGTGTGCAGGAATACTCTGGAAACACCATATATTTT
CASSLGVQEYSGNTIYF
>TRBJ2-7|-|TRBV10-3|TRBD1
TGTGCCATCAGTGAGGGACAGGGGACCCCAGAATACTACGAGCAGTACTTC
CAISEGQGTPEYYEQYF
>TRBJ2-7|-|TRBV7-9|-
TGTGCCAGCAGCTTTGGCGGGTCCACCTACGAGCAGTACTTC
CASSFGGSTYEQYF
>TRBJ2-7|-|TRBV4-1|TRBD1
TGCGCCAGCAGCCAAACAGGGGTCGGTAGGGGCGAGCAGTACTTC
CASSQTGVGRGEQYF
>TRBJ1-2|-|TRBV5-1|-
TGCGCCAGCAGCTTATCAGGGGTTGATGGCTACACCTTC
CASSLSGVDGYTF
>TRBJ1-4|-|TRBV4-2|-
TGTGCCAGCAGCCAAGATCGGAGTAATGAAAAACTGTTTTTT
CASSQDRSNEKLFF
>TRBJ1-3|few|TRBV11-2|-
TGTGCCAGCAGCCCTGGCTTCTCTGGAAACACCATATATTTT
CASSPGFSGNTIYF
>TRBJ1-3|-|TRBV6-1|-
TGTGCCAGCATGAGGGCGGACTTCTCTGGAAACACCATATATTTT
CASMRADFSGNTIYF
>TRBJ2-5|-|TRBV11-1|-
TGTGCCAGCAGCTCTGGGGGCCCTATCCAAGAGACCCAGTACTTC
CASSSGGPIQETQYF
>TRBJ2-5|-|TRBV5-1|-
TGCGCCAGCAGCGGAGGACTGACCCAGTACTTC
CASSGGLTQYF
>TRBJ2-5|-|TRBV5-1|-
TGCGCCAGCAGCGCGACAGAAGAGACCCAGTACTTC
CASSATEETQYF
>TRBJ2-7|-|TRBV7-8|-
TGTGCCAGCAGCTCCCCCCCTTACCCGGGGAGCTCCTACGAGCAGTACTTC
CASSSPPYPGSSYEQYF
>TRBJ1-1|-|TRBV18|-
TGTGCCAGCTCACCCAATAGACTATCGGACACTGAAGCTTTCTTT
CASSPNRLSDTEAFF
>TRBJ2-4|few|TRBV5-6|-
TGTGCCAGCAGAAGATGGGGGGAAGGGGACATTCAGTACTTC
CASRRWGEGDIQYF
>TRBJ2-5|once|TRBV10-1|TRBD2
TGCGCCAGCAGTGAAGGGACTAGCGGGATGAGCGAGACCCAGTACTTC
CASSEGTSGMSETQYF
>TRBJ2-2|-|TRBV19|TRBD1
TGTGCCAGTAGCAAGACAGGGGGGCACACCGGGGAGCTGTTTTTT
CASSKTGGHTGELFF
>TRBJ1-5|few|TRBV19|-
TGTGCCAGTAGTATAGGGCAGGGGCGGCAGCCCCAGCATTTT
CASSIGQGRQPQHF
>TRBJ2-7|-|TRBV29-1|-
TGCAGCGTTGAATTGGCGTTCGCGGGCGACTACGAGCAGTACTTC
CSVELAFAGDYEQYF
>TRBJ2-3|-|TRBV7-3|-
TGTGCCAGCAGCTTGTCACATAGCACAGATACGCAGTATTTT
CASSLSHSTDTQYF
>TRBJ1-4|few|TRBV4-3|-
TGCGCCAGCAGCCAAGAGGGAGGTCGAAAACTGTTTTTT
CASSQEGGRKLFF
>TRBJ2-3|few|TRBV7-9|TRBD2
TGTGCCAGCAGCTTAGTTAGCGGGTTCTTAGGGACGCAGTATTTT
CASSLVSGFLGTQYF
>TRBJ1-5|-|TRBV27|-
TGTGCCAGCAGGTTAATGGGGACAATAGAGAATCAGCCCCAGCATTTT
CASRLMGTIENQPQHF
>TRBJ2-3|-|TRBV6-6|TRBD1
TGTGCCAGCAGTTCCGCCGGGACAGGGAGCGCAGATACGCAGTATTTT
CASSSAGTGSADTQYF
>TRBJ2-3|-|TRBV7-9|-
TGTGCCAGCATCCTGGACAGTACTGTTTCAGATACGCAGTATTTT
CASILDSTVSDTQYF
>TRBJ2-1|-|TRBV7-7|-
TGTGCTAGCAGCCCCCGGACTGATCTGAGCAATGAGCAGTTCTTC
CASSPRTDLSNEQFF
>TRBJ1-1|-|TRBV5-6|-
TGTGCCAGCAGCTTGGCCGGACAGAACACTGAAGCTTTCTTT
CASSLAGQNTEAFF
>TRBJ1-5|few|TRBV28|-
TGTGCCAGCGGGCTCTCCGGGCAGGGCCTTAGCAATCAGCCCCAGCATTTT
CASGLSGQGLSNQPQHF
>TRBJ2-2|few|TRBV28|-
TGTGCCAGCAGTTTGGCTAGCAGCACCGGGGAGCTGTTTTTT
CASSLASSTGELFF
>TRBJ2-2|-|TRBV7-2|TRBD1
TGTGCCAGCAGCCCGGACAGGGTGGGAACCGGGGAGCTGTTTTTT
CASSPDRVGTGELFF
>TRBJ2-7|-|TRBV11-2|-
TGTGCCAGCAACAACCAGGGCATCTCCTACGAGCAGTACTTC
CASNNQGISYEQYF
>TRBJ1-5|-|TRBV19|-
TGTGCCAGTAGTATTAGTCGGGAGGCTCAGCCCCAGCATTTT
CASSISREAQPQHF
>TRBJ1-2|-|TRBV25-1|-
TGTGCCAGCCACACAGGGTCGGATGGCTACACCTTC
CASHTGSDGYTF
>TRBJ2-4|-|TRBV19|TRBD1
TGTGCCAGTAGTCCGGGACAGGGACTAGCCAAAAACATTCAGTACTTC
CASSPGQGLAKNIQYF
>TRBJ2-7|-|TRBV5-6|-
TGTGCCAGCACCCCCCTCGGGGGATCCTACGAGCAGTACTTC
CASTPLGGSYEQYF
>TRBJ2-7|-|TRBV2|-
TGTGCCAGCAGTCGCAGCGGTTCCTACGAGCAGTACTTC
CASSRSGSYEQYF
>TRBJ2-5|-|TRBV2|-
TGTGCCACCGCCCCAGGGGCGAAAGAGACCCAGTACTTC
CATAPGAKETQYF
>TRBJ2-7|-|TRBV6-1|TRBD2
TGTGCCAGCAGTGGAGGGCTAGCGGGGGGCTTC
CASSGGLAGGF
>TRBJ2-1|-|TRBV27|TRBD2
TGTGCCAGCAGTCTAGCGGGAACCTACAATGAGCAGTTCTTC
CASSLAGTYNEQFF
>TRBJ2-1|once|TRBV6-1|-
TGTGCCAGCAGTGATCTAGGTGGGAGCGGCTACAATGAGCAGTTCTTC
CASSDLGGSGYNEQFF
>TRBJ2-5|few|TRBV19|-
TGTGCCAGTAGTCACCAGGACAGAGAGACCCAGTACTTC
CASSHQDRETQYF
>TRBJ2-7|-|TRBV5-1|TRBD2
TGCGCCAGCAGCTTGGGCGGGAGCGGGAACGAGCAGTACTTC
CASSLGGSGNEQYF
>TRBJ1-3|-|TRBV28|-
TGTGCCAGCAGTTTTGTCCCAGGGGGAAACACCATATATTTT
CASSFVPGGNTIYF
>TRBJ2-1|-|TRBV5-1|TRBD1
TGCGCCAGCAGCTCGACAGGGGGCAATGAGCAGTTCTTC
CASSSTGGNEQFF
>TRBJ2-7|few|TRBV6-1|-
TGTGCCAGCAGTGAAGGAGGAGGGGTTGGCCCCTACGAGCAGTACTTC
CASSEGGGVGPYEQYF
>TRBJ2-7|-|TRBV4-1|TRBD2
TGCGCCAGCAGCTCGGCGGGGGGATCCTACGAGCAGTACTTC
CASSSAGGSYEQYF
>TRBJ2-1|once|TRBV18|-
TGTGCCAGCTCACCACGCGGGACAGAGTACAATGAGCAGTTCTTC
CASSPRGTEYNEQFF
>TRBJ1-5|-|TRBV4-1|-
TGCGCCAGCAGCCAAGGGGCGGGGAGTGGACAGCCCCAGCATTTT
CASSQGAGSGQPQHF
>TRBJ1-2|-|TRBV6-5|-
TGTGCCAGCACCGGCGGCTATGGCTACACCTTC
CASTGGYGYTF
>TRBJ2-2|once|TRBV27|TRBD1
TGTGCCAGCAGTTTGCGGGACAGGGTATCCACCGGGGAGCTGTTTTTT
CASSLRDRVSTGELFF